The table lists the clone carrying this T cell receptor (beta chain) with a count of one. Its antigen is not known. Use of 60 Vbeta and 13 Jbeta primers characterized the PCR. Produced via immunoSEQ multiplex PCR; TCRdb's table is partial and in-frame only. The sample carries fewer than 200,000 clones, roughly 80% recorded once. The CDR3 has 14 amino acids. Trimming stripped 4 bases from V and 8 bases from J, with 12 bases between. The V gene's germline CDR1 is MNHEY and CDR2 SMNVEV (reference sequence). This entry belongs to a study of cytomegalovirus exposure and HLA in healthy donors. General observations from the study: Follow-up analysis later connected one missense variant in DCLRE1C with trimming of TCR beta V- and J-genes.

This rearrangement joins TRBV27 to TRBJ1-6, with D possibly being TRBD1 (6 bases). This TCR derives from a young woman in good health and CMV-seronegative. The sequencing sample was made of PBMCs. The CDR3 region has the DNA TGTGCCAGCAGTTGGCAGGGGCGGCATTCACCCCTCCACTTT. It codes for CASSWQGRHSPLHF.